Listed below are T cell receptor beta chains from one sample, sequenced in a study of cytomegalovirus exposure and HLA in healthy donors. The protocol was immunoSEQ multiplex PCR, while the TCRdb copy is restricted to in-frame clones and leaves out a portion. Here the sample spans about 160,000 clones, 75% to 85% being singletons. Sequenced material: PBMCs. All receptors derive from a woman younger than 35 in good health and CMV-seronegative. CDR3s include the opening cysteine and the closing phenylalanine or tryptophan. A D gene is named only where the DNA matches it firmly. Clone size is not always given. Where it is, it says once, few, many or a class for expanded clones.

>once|TRBV7-3|.|TRBJ1-1
CASSLNRQGNTEAFF
TGTGCCAGCAGCTTAAACAGGCAGGGGAACACTGAAGCTTTCTTT
>few|TRBV19|.|TRBJ2-7
CATGIGSYEQYF
TGTGCCACCGGGATTGGCTCCTACGAGCAGTACTTC
>.|TRBV7-6|.|TRBJ2-2
CASSLLGGPGLLNTGELFF
TGTGCCAGCAGCTTGCTCGGGGGACCCGGCCTCTTAAACACCGGGGAGCTGTTTTTT
>.|TRBV5-1|TRBD2|TRBJ2-3
CASTRRGGELQSNTQYF
TGCGCCAGCACTCGGCGGGGGGGAGAACTTCAATCAAATACGCAGTATTTT
>.|TRBV6-1|TRBD1|TRBJ2-7
CASMASGTGGKEQYF
TGTGCCAGCATGGCCTCCGGGACAGGGGGCAAGGAGCAGTACTTC
>.|TRBV2|.|TRBJ2-4
CASSPGGLENIQYF
TGTGCCAGCAGTCCCGGCGGGTTGGAAAACATTCAGTACTTC
>.|TRBV5-4|TRBD1|TRBJ1-1
CASSLQGAQMNTEAFF
TGTGCTAGCAGCTTACAGGGGGCACAAATGAACACTGAAGCTTTCTTT
>few|TRBV6-6|TRBD1|TRBJ1-2
CASSSWTGTGYTF
TGTGCCAGCAGTTCATGGACAGGAACTGGCTACACCTTC
>.|TRBV2|.|TRBJ2-3
CASSEALGAGTDTQYF
TGTGCCAGCAGTGAAGCCTTGGGGGCGGGCACAGATACGCAGTATTTT
>few|TRBV5-5|.|TRBJ1-1
CASSLEVFGTEAFF
TGTGCCAGCAGCCTGGAGGTCTTCGGGACTGAAGCTTTCTTT
>.|TRBV5-6|TRBD2|TRBJ2-1
CASSLLAGGEQFF
TGTGCCAGCAGCTTACTAGCGGGGGGTGAGCAGTTCTTC
>.|TRBV5-4|.|TRBJ1-1
CASSLEEGVNTEAFF
TGTGCCAGCAGCTTGGAGGAGGGCGTGAACACTGAAGCTTTCTTT
>.|TRBV5-4|TRBD2|TRBJ2-1
CASTPSGGVLREQFF
TGTGCCAGCACCCCTAGCGGGGGGGTGTTACGGGAGCAGTTCTTC
>few|TRBV6-1|TRBD1|TRBJ1-3
CASRTGGTGGNTIYF
TGTGCCAGCCGAACTGGGGGGACAGGTGGAAACACCATATATTTT
>few|TRBV11-2|.|TRBJ1-5
CASSSGGILQPQHF
TGTGCCAGCAGCTCGGGGGGTATCTTGCAGCCCCAGCATTTT
>.|TRBV7-9|.|TRBJ1-5
CASSWGEQPQHF
TGTGCCAGCAGCTGGGGGGAACAGCCCCAGCATTTT
>.|TRBV4-2|TRBD1|TRBJ2-1
CASSHAWTGDPYNEQFF
TGTGCCAGCAGCCACGCATGGACAGGGGACCCCTACAATGAGCAGTTCTTC
>.|TRBV11-2|.|TRBJ1-2
CASSLGGSNYGYTF
TGTGCCAGCAGCTTAGGCGGTTCTAACTATGGCTACACCTTC
>.|TRBV19|.|TRBJ1-2
CASSIGGTHYGYTF
TGTGCCAGTAGTATAGGGGGGACTCACTATGGCTACACCTTC
>.|TRBV5-6|TRBD1|TRBJ1-4
CASSDYYGTGNEKLFF
TGTGCCAGCAGCGACTACTACGGGACAGGGAATGAAAAACTGTTTTTT
>.|TRBV5-4|TRBD1|TRBJ1-1
CASSLKETGARNTEAFF
TGTGCCAGCAGCTTGAAAGAGACAGGGGCGAGGAACACTGAAGCTTTCTTT
>few|TRBV5-6|.|TRBJ1-4
CASSLRRGREKLFF
TGTGCCAGCAGCTTGCGCAGGGGACGGGAAAAACTGTTTTTT
>.|TRBV28|TRBD2|TRBJ2-3
CASSFVPGGDTQYF
TGTGCCAGCAGTTTTGTTCCGGGAGGAGATACGCAGTATTTT
>.|TRBV10-3|.|TRBJ2-2
CAIILIGGGRTGRDTGELFF
TGTGCCATCATTCTTATCGGGGGAGGTCGAACGGGTCGTGACACCGGGGAGCTGTTTTTT
>.|TRBV18|TRBD1|TRBJ2-1
CASSLSRDREQFF
TGTGCCAGCTCACTTAGTAGGGACAGAGAGCAGTTCTTC
>once|TRBV5-5|TRBD1|TRBJ2-7
CASSLVGDSFYEQYF
TGTGCCAGCAGCTTGGTGGGGGACAGCTTCTACGAGCAGTACTTC
>.|TRBV2|TRBD1|TRBJ1-3
CASRPQTGIGNTIYF
TGTGCCAGCAGGCCTCAGACAGGGATCGGAAACACCATATATTTT
>.|TRBV5-1|TRBD1|TRBJ1-4
CASSADRVEKLFF
TGCGCCAGCAGCGCCGACAGGGTTGAAAAACTGTTTTTT
>.|TRBV2|.|TRBJ2-7
CASSVAGPEQYF
TGTGCCAGCAGTGTGGCAGGCCCCGAGCAGTACTTC
>.|TRBV2|TRBD1|TRBJ1-6
CASSLRPPRDRDSPLHF
TGTGCCAGCAGCCTAAGGCCCCCCCGGGACAGGGATTCACCCCTCCACTTT
>.|TRBV7-8|TRBD2|TRBJ2-3
CASSIRTSGSTDTQYF
TGTGCCAGCAGCATCAGGACTAGCGGTAGCACAGATACGCAGTATTTT
>.|TRBV6-8|TRBD1|TRBJ1-3
CASIPDRVGNTIYF
TGTGCCAGCATACCGGACAGGGTCGGAAACACCATATATTTT
>.|TRBV19|.|TRBJ1-6
CASQEMGASYNSPLHF
TGTGCCAGCCAAGAGATGGGGGCCTCCTATAATTCACCCCTCCACTTT
>.|TRBV7-2|TRBD2|TRBJ2-1
CASSLVAGGSYNEQFF
TGTGCCAGCAGCTTAGTAGCGGGGGGCTCCTACAATGAGCAGTTCTTC
>once|TRBV5-1|.|TRBJ2-7
CASSLENGAYEQYF
TGCGCCAGCAGCTTGGAGAACGGGGCCTACGAGCAGTACTTC
>.|TRBV29-1|.|TRBJ2-7
CSVIGQNANYEQYF
TGCAGCGTTATAGGACAGAATGCGAACTACGAGCAGTACTTC
>.|TRBV6-1|.|TRBJ2-7
CASKRHGQYF
TGTGCCAGCAAAAGACACGGGCAGTACTTC
>few|TRBV5-4|.|TRBJ2-5
CASSLAGGLETQYF
TGTGCCAGCAGCTTGGCCGGGGGGCTGGAGACCCAGTACTTC